These 27 T cell receptor beta chains originate from one sample sequenced in a study of neurological immune-mediated disorders (dated by TCRdb to between 2017 and 2020). Libraries were constructed by 5' RACE. Sequencing relied on an Illumina HiSeq 2500. Using fastp at Q25 and MiXCR, TCRdb reprocessed the public reads and kept productive beta chains. Entries that share a CDR3 protein sequence are merged under the most common genes and DNA. The sample records approximately 44,000 distinct CDR3 sequences, about 5% of which are singletons. The ten biggest clones cover 1.1% to 1.5% of the sample. The sample comprised CD4+ T cells from blood. These receptors all come from a young woman with multiple sclerosis.

This clonotype was detected ten times or more. V gene TRBV12-3 or TRBV12-4 combines with J gene TRBJ2-5, with D uncertain. The length of the CDR3 is 15 residues. The ends were cut back, 6 bases at V and 1 base at J, with 15 bases in the middle. DNA of the CDR3: TGTGCCAGCAGCTTCCTGACACATATCCAAGAGACCCAGTACTTC. It encodes CASSFLTHIQETQYF.

This clonotype was seen repeatedly, ten times or more. This chain connects TRBV12-3 or TRBV12-4 to TRBJ2-7; D ambiguous. The CDR3 spans 13 residues. The V and J ends lost 5 bases and 0 bases respectively, with 8 bases between them. The CDR3 DNA follows: TGTGCCAGCAGTCCGGAGTACTCCTACGAGCAGTACTTC. Its translation is CASSPEYSYEQYF.

The chain has TRBV5-5 and TRBJ2-1; no firm D call. Germline V gene data show CDR1 as SGHKS and CDR2 as YYEKEE (reference sequence). This CDR3 spans 14 amino acids. The V end was cut by 4 bases, the J end by 4 bases, with 12 bases between. CDR3 DNA sequence: TGTGCCAGCAGCGGAACCAGGAATTACAATGAGCAGTTCTTC. Translated, it gives CASSGTRNYNEQFF.

In this sample, this clonotype turned up many times. The chain carries TRBV5-1 and TRBJ2-5; possibly TRBD2 for D (5 bases). V lost 4 bases and J lost 5, with 12 bases in between. Germline V gene data show CDR1 as SGHRS and CDR2 as YFSETQ. The CDR3 runs to 13 residues. CDR3 sequence reads: CASSREFGETQYF. CDR3 DNA sequence: TGCGCCAGCAGCCGGGAATTTGGTGAGACCCAGTACTTC.

This clonotype is judged medium-sized (0.01 to 0.1%). The V call is TRBV29-1, the J call TRBJ2-1, with 9 bases aligning to TRBD2. CDR1 is SQVTM and CDR2 is ANQGSEA in the germline V gene. The V gene end was trimmed by 4 bases and the J gene end by 9 bases; junction bases not matched to a gene: 16. This CDR3 has 16 residues. The CDR3 nucleotides read TGCAGCGTTGTAAGAATTGCGGGAGGGCCGGGAGGTGAGCAGTTCTTC. The encoded protein is CSVVRIAGGPGGEQFF.

The J gene is TRBJ1-2, the V gene TRBV3-1; D is unresolved. The CDR3 extends over 12 amino acids. V was pared by 1 base and J by 6 bases, with 6 bases between. Germline V gene lookup returns CDR1 LGHDT and CDR2 YNNKEL (reference sequence). The CDR3 sequence: CASSQGRNGYTF. In nucleotides, the CDR3 is TGTGCCAGCAGCCAAGGGAGAAATGGCTACACCTTC.

This clonotype was detected many times. V gene TRBV5-1 combines with J gene TRBJ1-5; no definite D call. The germline gives CDR1 SGHRS, CDR2 YFSETQ. V was pared by 0 bases and J by 4 bases, with 5 bases between. The CDR3 is made up of 13 amino acids. The CDR3 spells CASSLEANQPQHF. In DNA, the CDR3 is TGCGCCAGCAGCTTGGAGGCGAATCAGCCCCAGCATTTT.

This clonotype has ten or more counts. J is TRBJ2-2 and V is TRBV5-1; perhaps TRBD1 as D (5 bases). Between the trimmed V and J ends, which lost 1 base and 1 base, there was a span of 11 bases. This CDR3 region has 16 residues. Per the germline V gene, CDR1 is SGHRS and CDR2 is YFSETQ. The CDR3 region has the DNA TGCGCCAGCAGCTTGAGGGGCAGGAAGAACACCGGGGAGCTGTTTTTT. Translating gives CASSLRGRKNTGELFF.

This clonotype showed up many times. The chain couples TRBV10-3 to TRBJ2-7, with TRBD1 matching over 7 bases. Germline loops: CDR1 ENHRY, CDR2 SYGVKD. There are 15 residues in the CDR3. J was trimmed by 2 bases and V by 0 bases; bases with no gene match: 4. The CDR3 spells CAISESWQGAYEQYF. The CDR3, as DNA: TGTGCCATCAGTGAGTCGTGGCAGGGGGCCTACGAGCAGTACTTC.

This clonotype has ten or more counts. The chain uses TRBV3-1 and TRBJ1-3; D perhaps matches TRBD1 (5 bases). V was shortened by 3 bases and J by 0 bases, with 12 bases between the two germline ends. Germline V gives CDR1 LGHDT, CDR2 YNNKEL (reference sequence). This CDR3 region has 16 residues. In DNA, the CDR3 is TGTGCCAGCAGCCACCTTACAGGATACTCTGGAAACACCATATATTTT. Translated, it gives CASSHLTGYSGNTIYF.

This clonotype came up many times. The chain has TRBV7-2 and TRBJ1-2; maybe TRBD1 (6 bases). Germline CDR1 reads SGHTA; CDR2 reads FQGNSA. Trimming took 1 base from V and 6 from J, leaving 15 bases between them. The CDR3 is 15 amino acids. The CDR3 reads CASSLGWGAGDGYTF. CDR3 DNA sequence: TGTGCCAGCAGCTTAGGTTGGGGGGCGGGAGATGGCTACACCTTC.

This clonotype was counted at least ten times. The genes are TRBV6-5 and TRBJ2-7; 11 nucleotides agree with TRBD2. The CDR3 is made up of 13 amino acids. V was pared by 5 bases and J by 11 bases, with 8 bases of the junction left unmatched. Germline assignment: CDR1 MNHEY and CDR2 SVGAGI. This CDR3 is CASSQGLAAQKYF. The DNA of the CDR3 is TGTGCCAGCAGTCAGGGACTAGCGGCGCAGAAGTACTTC.

Many counts were recorded for this clonotype. J is TRBJ2-7 and V is TRBV7-9; no clear D. The CDR3 consists of 11 residues. Germline CDR1 and CDR2: SEHNR and FQNEAQ (reference sequence). The V end lost 5 bases, the J end lost 6 bases, and 8 bases lay between the germline ends. The CDR3 region is CASSRLIEQYF. The CDR3, as DNA: TGTGCCAGCAGCCGCTTGATCGAGCAGTACTTC.

The rearrangement links TRBV3-1 to TRBJ1-6; D is undetermined. Germline values: CDR1 LGHDT, CDR2 YNNKEL (reference sequence). V lost 2 bases, J lost 5 bases, and 10 bases lay in between. The CDR3 is 15 residues long. DNA of the CDR3: TGTGCCAGCAGCCAATTAGACGGTAATAATTCACCCCTCCACTTT. It specifies CASSQLDGNNSPLHF.

This clonotype was counted many times. The chain employs TRBV3-1 and TRBJ2-7; D gene uncertain. Deletions cut 4 bases from V and 2 bases from J, with 21 bases between. CDR1 is LGHDT, CDR2 YNNKEL, per germline (reference sequence). The CDR3 has 17 amino acids. The CDR3, as DNA: TGTGCCAGCAGCCGCTACTTTTCTACGGACGGAACCTACGAGCAGTACTTC. Encoded protein: CASSRYFSTDGTYEQYF.

This clonotype was recorded at least ten times. The chain joins TRBV5-1 to TRBJ2-5; 7 nucleotides line up with TRBD2. With 5 bases clipped from V and 2 bases from J, the junction kept 3 bases outside the gene matches. This CDR3 contains 13 residues. CDR1 is SGHRS and CDR2 is YFSETQ in the germline V gene. The CDR3 is CASRTSFQETQYF. CDR3 bases: TGCGCCAGCAGGACTAGCTTTCAAGAGACCCAGTACTTC.

This clonotype has a count of ten or more. The chain is built from TRBV19 and TRBJ2-4, with D hard to call. Trimming left V 7 bases short and J 2 bases short, with 18 bases between. CDR3 length: 16 residues. The germline gives CDR1 LNHDA, CDR2 SQIVND (reference sequence). The chain's CDR3 is CASKSLADGSKNIQYF. The CDR3 nucleotides are TGTGCCAGTAAAAGTTTAGCTGACGGGTCCAAAAACATTCAGTACTTC.

The table lists this clonotype with many counts. The rearrangement uses TRBV5-1 and TRBJ2-7; 8 nucleotides align to TRBD1. The J segment lost 2 bases and the V segment lost 4 bases, leaving 8 bases of the junction unmatched. The CDR3 has 15 residues. Germline lookup yields CDR1 SGHRS and CDR2 YFSETQ. CDR3 region: CASSPRTGSTYEQYF. In DNA form, the CDR3 reads TGCGCCAGCAGCCCAAGGACAGGGTCGACCTACGAGCAGTACTTC.

This clonotype was observed many times. The rearrangement links TRBV20-1 to TRBJ1-1; D is ambiguous. Germline CDR1 DFQATT, CDR2 SNEGSKA (reference sequence). Trimming shortened V by 0 bases and J by 8 bases, and 16 bases separated the two germline ends. The CDR3 consists of 14 residues. The CDR3 DNA is TGCAGTGCTAGAGACCCCTTCGAACCCCGAGAAGCTTTCTTT. It translates to CSARDPFEPREAFF.

The chain links TRBV20-1 to TRBJ2-3; D gene unclear. Trimming took off 0 bases at V and 4 bases at J, with 2 bases between the two ends. Germline V CDR1 and CDR2: DFQATT, SNEGSKA (reference sequence). This CDR3 has 11 amino acids. The CDR3 loop is CSARDPDTQYF. Here the CDR3 DNA reads TGCAGTGCTAGAGACCCAGATACGCAGTATTTT.

Many counts were recorded for this clonotype. This rearrangement joins TRBV10-3 to TRBJ2-4; D remains unclear. Deletions cut 8 bases from V and 0 bases from J, with 11 bases between. The CDR3 contains 14 residues. Germline V gene data show CDR1 as ENHRY and CDR2 as SYGVKD. For the CDR3, the DNA is TGTGCCATCTCCTCGTCGATAGCCAAAAACATTCAGTACTTC. Translation: CAISSSIAKNIQYF.

The sample holds many counts of this clonotype. The V call is TRBV6-5, the J call TRBJ1-2, with a tentative D call TRBD1 (6 bases). This CDR3 has 15 amino acids. V was cut by 6 bases and J by 4 bases, with 18 bases left in between. Germline CDR1 is MNHEY and CDR2 is SVGAGI. Written as DNA, the CDR3 is TGTGCCAGCAGAGACCAGGGGCTTGGGGTCTATGGCTACACCTTC. Protein product: CASRDQGLGVYGYTF.

The chain carries TRBV3-1 and TRBJ2-1; 12 bases map to TRBD2. Germline lookup yields CDR1 LGHDT and CDR2 YNNKEL (reference sequence). With 2 bases clipped from V and 0 bases from J, the junction kept 5 bases outside the gene matches. CDR3 size: 18 residues. The CDR3 is CASSQRTSGVSSYNEQFF. CDR3 DNA sequence: TGTGCCAGCAGCCAAAGGACTAGCGGGGTTAGCTCCTACAATGAGCAGTTCTTC.

This clonotype was recorded many times. This rearrangement joins TRBV20-1 to TRBJ2-5, with 8 bases identical to TRBD2. The CDR3 has 17 amino acids. With 1 base clipped from V and 4 bases from J, the junction kept 14 bases outside the gene matches. The germline V gene has CDR1 DFQATT and CDR2 SNEGSKA (reference sequence). The CDR3 DNA sequence: TGCAGTGCTAGAGCCCGACGGGGTAGCGGGAAGGGAGAGACCCAGTACTTC. Its translation is CSARARRGSGKGETQYF.

This clonotype appeared many times. The chain is built from TRBV20-1 and TRBJ2-6; D not certain. Between the trimmed V and J ends, which lost 2 bases and 0 bases, there was a span of 5 bases. The CDR3 is made up of 14 amino acids. The V gene's germline CDR1 is DFQATT and CDR2 SNEGSKA (reference sequence). CDR3 in DNA: TGCAGTGCTAGACGGAACTCTGGGGCCAACGTCCTGACTTTC. Its protein product is CSARRNSGANVLTF.

This clonotype was seen many times. This chain uses TRBV20-1 with TRBJ2-7; 10 bases line up with TRBD1. Losses at the gene ends were 4 bases for V and 5 bases for J; bases not matched to a gene: 5. CDR1 and CDR2 from the germline V gene are DFQATT and SNEGSKA (reference sequence). The CDR3 has 13 amino acids. Written as DNA, the CDR3 is TGCAGTGCTACCAGGGACAGGGGAAACGAGCAGTACGTC. This sequence encodes CSATRDRGNEQYV.

This clonotype was detected many times. V and J are TRBV7-9 and TRBJ2-1, with 9 nucleotides matching TRBD2. Germline assignment: CDR1 SEHNR and CDR2 FQNEAQ (reference sequence). The CDR3 is made up of 17 amino acids. J lost 8 bases, V lost 7 bases, and 18 bases had no gene match. The CDR3 sequence is CASNQPGGGSGRYEQFF. The CDR3 DNA sequence: TGTGCCAGCAACCAACCGGGGGGGGGGAGCGGGAGGTATGAGCAGTTCTTC.